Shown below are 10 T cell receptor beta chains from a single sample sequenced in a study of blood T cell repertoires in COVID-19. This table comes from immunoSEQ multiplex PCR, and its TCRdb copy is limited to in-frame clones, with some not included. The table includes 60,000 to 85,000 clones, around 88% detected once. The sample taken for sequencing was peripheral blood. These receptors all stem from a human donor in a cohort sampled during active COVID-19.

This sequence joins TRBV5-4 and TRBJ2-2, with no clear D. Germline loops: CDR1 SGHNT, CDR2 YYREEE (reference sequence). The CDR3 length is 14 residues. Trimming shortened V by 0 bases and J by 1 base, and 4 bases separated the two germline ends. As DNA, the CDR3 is TGTGCCAGCAGCTTGGACAAGAACACCGGGGAGCTGTTTTTT. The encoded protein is CASSLDKNTGELFF.

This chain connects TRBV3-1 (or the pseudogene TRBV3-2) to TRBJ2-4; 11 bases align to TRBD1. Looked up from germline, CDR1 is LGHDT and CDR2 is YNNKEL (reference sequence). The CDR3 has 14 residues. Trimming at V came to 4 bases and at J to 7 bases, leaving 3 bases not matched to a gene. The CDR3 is CASSRGQGANIQYF. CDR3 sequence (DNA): TGTGCCAGCAGCCGAGGACAGGGGGCGAACATTCAGTACTTC.

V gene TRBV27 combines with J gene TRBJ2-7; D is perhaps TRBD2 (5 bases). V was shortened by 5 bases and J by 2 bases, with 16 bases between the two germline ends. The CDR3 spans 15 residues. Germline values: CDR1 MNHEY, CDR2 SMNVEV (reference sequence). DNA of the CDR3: TGTGCCAGCAGTCGACCCCCCGGGGAGACCTACGAGCAGTACTTC. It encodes CASSRPPGETYEQYF.

The CDR3 spells CASTDRGLTEAFF. CDR3 bases: TGTGCCAGCACGGACAGGGGGCTTACTGAAGCTTTCTTT. The chain has TRBV6-5 and TRBJ1-1, with 11 bases identical to TRBD1. V shed 7 bases, J shed 5 bases, and the junction held 3 bases outside the gene matches. The germline gives CDR1 MNHEY, CDR2 SVGAGI. This CDR3 spans 13 amino acids.

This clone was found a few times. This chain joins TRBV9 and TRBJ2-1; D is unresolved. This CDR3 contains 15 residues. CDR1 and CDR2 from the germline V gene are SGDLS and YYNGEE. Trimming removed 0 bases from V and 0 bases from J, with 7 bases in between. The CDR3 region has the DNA TGTGCCAGCAGCGTAGTCGGTGTCTCCTACAATGAGCAGTTCTTC. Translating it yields CASSVVGVSYNEQFF.

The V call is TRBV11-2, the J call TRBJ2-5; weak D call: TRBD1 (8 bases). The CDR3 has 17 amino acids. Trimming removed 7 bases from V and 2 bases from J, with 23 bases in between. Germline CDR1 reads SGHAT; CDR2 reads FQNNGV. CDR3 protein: CASNRGEGDRLQETQYF. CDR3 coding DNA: TGTGCCAGCAACAGGGGGGAGGGGGACCGGCTACAAGAGACCCAGTACTTC.

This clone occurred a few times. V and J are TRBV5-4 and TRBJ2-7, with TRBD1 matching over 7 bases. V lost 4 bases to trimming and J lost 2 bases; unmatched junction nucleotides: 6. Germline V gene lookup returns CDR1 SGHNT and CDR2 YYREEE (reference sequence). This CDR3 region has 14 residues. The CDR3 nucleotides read TGTGCCAGCAGCCAGGGACAGCCAGCCTACGAGCAGTACTTC. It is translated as CASSQGQPAYEQYF. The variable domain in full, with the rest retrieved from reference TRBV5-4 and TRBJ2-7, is ETGVTQSPTHLIKTRGQQVTLRCSSQSGHNTVSWYQQALGQGPQFIFQYYREEENGRGNFPPRFSGLQFPNYSSELNVNALELDDSALYLCASSQGQPAYEQYFGPGTRLTVT.

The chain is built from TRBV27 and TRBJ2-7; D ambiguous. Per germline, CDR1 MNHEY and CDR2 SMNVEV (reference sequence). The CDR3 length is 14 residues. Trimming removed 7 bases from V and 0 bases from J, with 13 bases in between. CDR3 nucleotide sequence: TGTGCCAGCACCCCCTTATTTTCCTCCTACGAGCAGTACTTC. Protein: CASTPLFSSYEQYF.

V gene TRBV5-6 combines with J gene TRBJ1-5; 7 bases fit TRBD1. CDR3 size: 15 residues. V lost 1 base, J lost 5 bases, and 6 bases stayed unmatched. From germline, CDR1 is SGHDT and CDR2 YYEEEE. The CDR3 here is CASSLLTGPDQPQHF. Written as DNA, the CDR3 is TGTGCCAGCAGCTTGCTGACAGGGCCTGATCAGCCCCAGCATTTT.

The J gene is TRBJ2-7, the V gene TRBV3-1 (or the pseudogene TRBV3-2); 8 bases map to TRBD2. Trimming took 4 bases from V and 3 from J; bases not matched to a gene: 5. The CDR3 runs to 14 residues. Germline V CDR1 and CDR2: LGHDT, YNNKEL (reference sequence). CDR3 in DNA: TGTGCCAGCAGCCCTACCGGGGGGGGCTACGAGCAGTACTTC. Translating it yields CASSPTGGGYEQYF.